This T cell receptor beta chain was observed in a study of blood T cell repertoires in COVID-19. Germline CDR1 is SNHLY and CDR2 is FYNNEI. The V segment lost 6 bases and the J segment 0 bases; nucleotides outside the gene matches: 11. The CDR3 consists of 17 residues. The repertoire was sequenced with immunoSEQ multiplex PCR; TCRdb's copy has only in-frame clones and lacks some. The table has around 300,000 clones, 80% to 90% seen once. This clone was observed a handful of times. Sequencing used PBMCs or T cells enriched from blood (not recorded which). This receptor was identified in a man aged 30 to 39 who had recovered from COVID-19. This sequence joins TRBV2 and TRBJ1-1; 9 nucleotides match TRBD1. This CDR3 is CASRDLGTGIVNTEAFF. The CDR3 DNA reads as TGTGCCAGCAGAGATCTCGGGACAGGGATTGTGAACACTGAAGCTTTCTTT.